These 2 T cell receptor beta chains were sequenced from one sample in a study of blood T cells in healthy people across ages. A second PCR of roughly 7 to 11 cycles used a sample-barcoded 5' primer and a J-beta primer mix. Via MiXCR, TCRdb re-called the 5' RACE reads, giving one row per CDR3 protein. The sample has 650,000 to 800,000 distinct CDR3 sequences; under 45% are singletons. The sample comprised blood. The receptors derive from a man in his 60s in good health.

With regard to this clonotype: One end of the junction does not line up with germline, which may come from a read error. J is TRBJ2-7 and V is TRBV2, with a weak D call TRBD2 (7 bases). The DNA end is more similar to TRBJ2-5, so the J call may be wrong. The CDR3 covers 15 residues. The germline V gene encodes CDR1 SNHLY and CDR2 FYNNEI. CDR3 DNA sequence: TGTGTCAGCAGTCCACGGACTAGTAGAGGGGGGACCCAGTACTTC. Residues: CVSSPRTSRGGTQYF.

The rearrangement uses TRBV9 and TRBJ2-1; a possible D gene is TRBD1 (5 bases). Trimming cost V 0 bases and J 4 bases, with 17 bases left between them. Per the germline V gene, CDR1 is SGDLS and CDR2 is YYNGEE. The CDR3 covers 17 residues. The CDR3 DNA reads TGTGCCAGCAGCGTAGGATATACAGGTGGCCGATACAATGAGCAGTTCTTC. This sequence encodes CASSVGYTGGRYNEQFF.